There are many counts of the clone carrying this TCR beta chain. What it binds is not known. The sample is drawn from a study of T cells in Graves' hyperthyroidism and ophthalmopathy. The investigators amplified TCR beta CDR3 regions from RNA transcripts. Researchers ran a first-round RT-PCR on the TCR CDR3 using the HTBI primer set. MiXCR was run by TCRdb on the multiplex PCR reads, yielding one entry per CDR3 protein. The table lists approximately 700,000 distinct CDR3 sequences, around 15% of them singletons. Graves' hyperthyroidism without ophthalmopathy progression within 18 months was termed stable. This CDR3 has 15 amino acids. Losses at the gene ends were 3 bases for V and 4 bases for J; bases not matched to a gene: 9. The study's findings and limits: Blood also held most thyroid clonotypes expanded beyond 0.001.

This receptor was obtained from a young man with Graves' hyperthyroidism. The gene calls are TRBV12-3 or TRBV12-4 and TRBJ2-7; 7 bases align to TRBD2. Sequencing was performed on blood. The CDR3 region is CASSFVGGATYEQYF. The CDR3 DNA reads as TGTGCCAGCAGTTTCGTGGGAGGGGCTACGTACGAGCAGTACTTC.